Each of the 28 T cell receptor beta chains below was sequenced from the same sample in a study of early T cells in non-severe SARS-CoV-2 infection. TCRdb ran MiXCR on the 5' RACE reads and lists one entry per CDR3 protein. The top ten clones hold around 5.5% of a sample with about 69,000 distinct CDR3 sequences, about 9% of them seen once. Sequenced: whole blood. Source of these receptors: an adult who was a healthcare worker with PCR-confirmed SARS-CoV-2 infection or an uninfected control (not recorded which).

The chain uses TRBV6-4 and TRBJ2-1; 7 bases are a match to TRBD1. The V gene's germline CDR1 is MRHNA and CDR2 SNTAGT. The CDR3 runs to 15 residues. Trimming removed 3 bases from V and 5 bases from J; junction bases left unmatched: 7. Here the CDR3 DNA reads TGTGCCAGCAGTGATGGGACAGCCTCGGACAATGAGCAGTTCTTC. Its protein is CASSDGTASDNEQFF.

The V and J genes are TRBV3-1 and TRBJ2-1; D may correspond to TRBD1 or TRBD2 (6 bases each). CDR1 and CDR2 from the germline V gene are LGHDT and YNNKEL (reference sequence). CDR3 size: 16 residues. V was shortened by 0 bases and J by 8 bases, with 17 bases between the two germline ends. CDR3 nucleotides: TGTGCCAGCAGCCAAGATCTGTTACGGGGGCGCGATGAGCAGTTCTTC. It translates to CASSQDLLRGRDEQFF.

Many counts were recorded for this clonotype. V and J are TRBV2 and TRBJ1-5; D is possibly TRBD1 (6 bases). With 5 bases removed from V and 3 bases from J, the gap between germline ends came to 11 bases. CDR1 is SNHLY and CDR2 is FYNNEI in the germline V gene. The CDR3 covers 14 residues. CDR3 coding DNA: TGTGCCAGCAGTTCCGACAGGTTCAATCAGCCCCAGCATTTT. It encodes CASSSDRFNQPQHF.

This clonotype came up a few times. The chain links TRBV20-1 to TRBJ1-1; D gene unclear. CDR1 is DFQATT and CDR2 is SNEGSKA in the germline V gene (reference sequence). The CDR3 is made up of 14 amino acids. The V gene lost 3 bases and the J gene lost 4 bases, with 15 bases spanning the gap. The CDR3 spells CSARHRGMGTEAFF. The CDR3 coding sequence is TGCAGTGCTAGGCACCGCGGCATGGGCACTGAAGCTTTCTTT.

This clonotype was seen more than once but under ten times. V is TRBV30 and J is TRBJ2-2; no reliable D call. V lost 2 bases to trimming and J lost 1 base, with 20 bases between them. This CDR3 comprises 18 residues. The germline V gene has CDR1 GTSNPN and CDR2 SVGIG (reference sequence). The CDR3 DNA reads as TGTGCCTGGAGTATTATGCCTCCCGGTGTCGGGAACACCGGGGAGCTGTTTTTT. This encodes CAWSIMPPGVGNTGELFF.

This clonotype showed up just a few times. The chain combines TRBV12-3 or TRBV12-4 with TRBJ1-4, with TRBD1 matching 8 bases. The CDR3 is 16 amino acids. V lost 2 bases and J lost 4; bases outside the gene matches: 6. In DNA, the CDR3 is TGTGCCAGCAGTTTAATCCGGGACAGGATTAATGAAAAACTGTTTTTT. This encodes CASSLIRDRINEKLFF.

This clonotype was detected ten times or more. The V and J genes are TRBV7-2 and TRBJ1-2; no reliable D call. The CDR3 has 11 residues. V lost 5 bases and J lost 6, with 7 bases in between. The germline V gene encodes CDR1 SGHTA and CDR2 FQGNSA. The CDR3 loop is CASSMWDGYTF. In DNA, the CDR3 is TGTGCCAGCAGCATGTGGGATGGCTACACCTTC.

This clonotype came up many times. The chain recombines TRBV19 with TRBJ2-1, with TRBD1 identical over 12 bases. V lost 8 bases to trimming and J lost 9 bases; unmatched junction nucleotides: 8. The length of the CDR3 is 14 residues. Germline V gene lookup returns CDR1 LNHDA and CDR2 SQIVND (reference sequence). The CDR3 spells CASQRTGQGAEQFF. The CDR3 DNA is TGTGCCAGTCAAAGGACGGGACAGGGGGCTGAGCAGTTCTTC.

V usage is TRBV29-1 and J usage is TRBJ1-1; D is unresolved. The V end lost 4 bases, the J end lost 0 bases, and 9 bases lay between the germline ends. CDR1 and CDR2 from the germline V gene are SQVTM and ANQGSEA. There are 13 residues in the CDR3. CDR3 nucleotide sequence: TGCAGCGTTGGGCAGGCGCTGAACACTGAAGCTTTCTTT. Encoded protein: CSVGQALNTEAFF.

The V call is TRBV20-1, the J call TRBJ1-2; D unclear. Germline V gene lookup returns CDR1 DFQATT and CDR2 SNEGSKA (reference sequence). The CDR3 spans 14 residues. V was shortened by 0 bases and J by 1 base, with 9 bases between the two germline ends. In nucleotides, the CDR3 is TGCAGTGCTAGAGATCAGGCGGGTAACTATGGCTACACCTTC. Its translation: CSARDQAGNYGYTF.

The chain recombines TRBV18 with TRBJ2-6, with 9 bases matching TRBD1. The CDR3 has 18 amino acids. Per the germline V gene, CDR1 is KGHSH and CDR2 is LQKENI. Losses at the gene ends were 4 bases for V and 0 bases for J; bases not matched to a gene: 7. The CDR3 spells CASSRDRVSPSGANVLTF. The CDR3, as DNA: TGTGCCAGCTCACGGGACAGGGTATCCCCCTCTGGGGCCAACGTCCTGACTTTC.

J is TRBJ2-1 and V is TRBV27, with 13 bases lining up with TRBD2. Germline CDR1 MNHEY, CDR2 SMNVEV (reference sequence). CDR3 size: 17 residues. V dropped 4 bases and J dropped 6; count of bases not matched to a gene: 9. This CDR3 is CASSSYTGTSGVNEQFF. The CDR3, as DNA: TGTGCCAGCAGTTCATACACCGGGACTAGCGGGGTCAATGAGCAGTTCTTC.

In this sample, this clonotype turned up many times. The V call is TRBV6-2 or TRBV6-3, the J call TRBJ2-1; possibly TRBD1 for D (7 bases). Germline assignment: CDR1 MNHEY and CDR2 SVGEGT. The CDR3 is 13 residues long. V dropped 2 bases and J dropped 8 bases, with 10 bases sitting between them. CDR3: CASSYTGEDEQFF. The CDR3 DNA sequence: TGTGCCAGCAGTTACACAGGGGAGGATGAGCAGTTCTTC.

This clonotype was counted ten times or more. The V and J genes are TRBV6-6 and TRBJ1-3; D may be TRBD1 (6 bases). The ends were cut back, 5 bases at V and 0 bases at J, with 14 bases in the middle. The CDR3 contains 16 residues. CDR1 and CDR2 (germline): MNHNY, SVGAGI (reference sequence). DNA of the CDR3: TGTGCCAGCAGTCGTCGACAGGCGAGCTCTGGAAACACCATATATTTT. It encodes CASSRRQASSGNTIYF.

This clonotype was picked up a small number of times. This CDR3 reads CASRRAGAYEQYF. CDR3 bases: TGTGCCAGTAGAAGGGCAGGAGCCTACGAGCAGTACTTC. This chain joins TRBV19 and TRBJ2-7; D remains unclear. The CDR3 has 13 residues. The V gene lost 6 bases and the J gene lost 2 bases, with 11 bases spanning the gap. CDR1 is LNHDA, CDR2 SQIVND, per germline (reference sequence).

This clonotype has a handful of counts. The rearrangement joins TRBV16 to TRBJ2-1, with 9 bases identical to TRBD2. The germline V gene has CDR1 KGHSY and CDR2 FQNENV. J lost 0 bases, V lost 4 bases, and 4 bases had no gene match. CDR3 length: 16 amino acids. CDR3 DNA: TGTGCCAGCAGCCTAGCGGGGGTTTCCTCCTACAATGAGCAGTTCTTC. It specifies CASSLAGVSSYNEQFF.

In this sample, this clonotype turned up many times. The chain couples TRBV3-1 to TRBJ1-3; D unresolved. CDR3 length: 18 amino acids. Germline CDR1 is LGHDT and CDR2 is YNNKEL (reference sequence). The V end was cut by 0 bases, the J end by 0 bases, with 15 bases between. DNA for the CDR3: TGTGCCAGCAGCCAAGATCGGTCCCGATCTACCTCTGGAAACACCATATATTTT. This translates into CASSQDRSRSTSGNTIYF.

This clonotype was picked up many times. The genes are TRBV9 and TRBJ1-4; TRBD1 agrees at 7 bases. In germline, CDR1 is SGDLS, CDR2 YYNGEE. CDR3 length: 14 amino acids. V lost 3 bases and J lost 5; bases outside the gene matches: 4. DNA of the CDR3: TGTGCCAGCAGCGAGGGACAGCAGAATGAAAAACTGTTTTTT. Protein sequence: CASSEGQQNEKLFF.

In this sample, this clonotype turned up many times. The chain links TRBV7-3 to TRBJ1-2; TRBD1 matches 8 bases. V lost 5 bases and J lost 5; bases outside the gene matches: 4. The CDR3 runs 13 residues. The germline V gene encodes CDR1 SGHTA and CDR2 FQGTGA. The DNA for the CDR3 is TGTGCCAGCAGCCCGGGACAGGCGTATGGCTACACCTTC. Residues: CASSPGQAYGYTF.

This clonotype was seen more than once but under ten times. The chain carries TRBV6-2 or TRBV6-3 and TRBJ2-7; maybe TRBD1 (6 bases). Trimming cost V 6 bases and J 2 bases, with 20 bases left between them. This CDR3 has 16 amino acids. Germline V gives CDR1 MNHEY, CDR2 SVGEGT. The CDR3 loop reads CASSTPGQFWTYEQYF. Here the CDR3 DNA reads TGTGCCAGCAGCACACCAGGACAGTTTTGGACCTACGAGCAGTACTTC.

This clonotype was counted between two and nine times. The chain carries TRBV27 and TRBJ1-2, with TRBD1 matching over 7 bases. CDR1 is MNHEY and CDR2 is SMNVEV in the germline V gene (reference sequence). This CDR3 has 14 amino acids. Trimming removed 6 bases from V and 4 bases from J; junction bases left unmatched: 8. CDR3 sequence: CASSLRTGGYGYTF. In DNA form, the CDR3 reads TGTGCCAGCAGCCTTCGGACAGGTGGCTATGGCTACACCTTC.

The chain carries TRBV21-1 and TRBJ2-7; the D segment call TRBD2 is taken from the table without a DNA check. TRBV21-1 corresponds to a pseudogene. CDR3 length: 12 residues. CDR3 DNA sequence: TGTGCCAGCGGACTAGTACCCTCCCAGCAGTACTTC. It codes for CASGLVPSQQYF.

This clonotype was counted many times. The CDR3 here is CASSLTSGSNEQFF. The CDR3 DNA reads TGTGCCAGCAGCTTAACTAGCGGGAGCAATGAGCAGTTCTTC. This chain connects TRBV7-3 to TRBJ2-1, with 9 bases identical to TRBD2. Trimming removed 0 bases from V and 6 bases from J; junction bases left unmatched: 0. This CDR3 spans 14 amino acids. Germline V gives CDR1 SGHTA, CDR2 FQGTGA.

This clonotype has just a few counts. No DNA is shown, since the ends of the CDR3 on it are uncertain; the CDR3 is the one TCRdb lists. This sequence joins TRBV5-4 and TRBJ2-1; the DNA was not compared with TRBD1, the D call given in the table. In germline, CDR1 is SGHNT, CDR2 YYREEE (reference sequence). Counting both end residues, the CDR3 totals 13 amino acids. The CDR3: CASSWGQGAVRIF.

V usage is TRBV3-1 and J usage is TRBJ2-1; tentative D call: TRBD2 (6 bases). Germline assignment: CDR1 LGHDT and CDR2 YNNKEL (reference sequence). The CDR3 is 14 residues long. Trimming removed 1 base from V and 4 bases from J, with 8 bases in between. This CDR3 reads CASSQGLGYNEQFF. For the CDR3, the DNA is TGTGCCAGCAGCCAAGGACTAGGTTACAATGAGCAGTTCTTC.

This clonotype showed up just a few times. The V gene is TRBV6-6, the J gene TRBJ2-1, with a weak D call TRBD1 (6 bases). The CDR3 covers 11 residues. Germline V gene data show CDR1 as MNHNY and CDR2 as SVGAGI (reference sequence). Trimming removed 5 bases at V and 10 bases at J, with 9 bases between. Written as DNA, the CDR3 is TGTGCCAGCAGTCTACAGGGAGAGCAGTTCTTC. Protein product: CASSLQGEQFF.

This clonotype was counted at least ten times. The chain combines TRBV5-5 with TRBJ2-6; unclear D gene. The germline CDR1 and CDR2 sequences are SGHKS and YYEKEE (reference sequence). This CDR3 comprises 18 residues. V lost 6 bases and J 4 bases, leaving 23 bases between the germline ends. CDR3 residues: CASILGEVTSSGANVLTF. DNA of the CDR3: TGTGCCAGCATCCTAGGAGAGGTCACCTCGTCCGGGGCCAACGTCCTGACTTTC.

In its sample, this clonotype was seen many times. Written as DNA, the CDR3 is TGTGCCAGCAGTCCGAGGTTAGGTGGAGGGTTCTTC. Encoded protein: CASSPRLGGGFF. The chain recombines TRBV27 with TRBJ2-1; weak D call: TRBD2 (5 bases). The CDR3 is made up of 12 amino acids. V was trimmed by 5 bases and J by 15 bases, leaving 17 bases between them. Germline lookup yields CDR1 MNHEY and CDR2 SMNVEV (reference sequence).